The entry below gives a single TCR beta chain sequence along with its context. No antigen is known for it. This record comes from a study of a mutant IDH1 vaccine in newly diagnosed glioma. Stated time point: week 47, end of study. The vaccine gave 300 ug of a 20-mer mutant IDH1 peptide subcutaneously per dose. Scheduled for weeks 1, 3, 5, 7, 11, 15, 19 and 23, eight vaccinations were given to patients. Those who donated had recent WHO grade 3 or 4 IDH1-mutant, ATRX-lost astrocytomas. Some clones are missing from TCRdb's copy, which holds only in-frame ones; the method was immunoSEQ multiplex PCR. This table holds 10,000 to 15,000 clones, around 78% found once. This clonotype originated in a woman in her 40s with glioma. The sample in question was PBMCs, obtained from a glioma patient whose treatment included an IDH1 peptide vaccine.

The CDR3 loop reads CASGLTPNYGYTF. CDR3 coding DNA: TGTGCCAGCGGGTTGACCCCGAACTATGGCTACACCTTC. The rearrangement joins TRBV27 to TRBJ1-2; D uncertain. Germline V gene lookup returns CDR1 MNHEY and CDR2 SMNVEV (reference sequence). This CDR3 comprises 13 residues. V was shortened by 8 bases and J by 2 bases, with 12 bases between the two germline ends.